These T cell receptor beta chains were read from a single sample in a study of T cells after yellow fever vaccination. From the 5' RACE reads, TCRdb called clonotypes with MiXCR, one entry per CDR3 protein. The sample holds 200,000 to 250,000 distinct CDR3 sequences, 6.9% seen once. Here the sequenced sample was CD4+ T cells sorted from PBMCs, taken 15 days after the yellow fever booster vaccination. The receptor set was obtained from a man between 25 and 39 years old who received the YFV17D yellow fever vaccine. Each CDR3 is given with its conserved first and last residue. Fields, in order: D gene, clone size, J gene, V gene, CDR3 DNA, CDR3 protein. A D gene is named only where the DNA matches it firmly. Part of the rows lack a size; the others show once, few, many or a class for expanded clones.

D gene: .; clone size: few; J gene: TRBJ1-2; V gene: TRBV5-1; CDR3 DNA: TGCGCCAGCAGCCCGAAACAGGGCGATGGCTACACCTTC; CDR3 protein: CASSPKQGDGYTF
D gene: TRBD2; clone size: few; J gene: TRBJ2-5; V gene: TRBV24-1; CDR3 DNA: TGTGCCACCAGTGATCCTAGCGGAGCCACCCAAGAGACCCAGTACTTC; CDR3 protein: CATSDPSGATQETQYF
D gene: .; clone size: few; J gene: TRBJ2-7; V gene: TRBV3-1; CDR3 DNA: TGTGCCAGCAGCCACAGGCTTTACGAGCAGTACTTC; CDR3 protein: CASSHRLYEQYF
D gene: TRBD2; clone size: many; J gene: TRBJ2-7; V gene: TRBV29-1; CDR3 DNA: TGCAGCGTTGTTTTAGCGGGAGGGCCCATCGAGCAGTACTTC; CDR3 protein: CSVVLAGGPIEQYF
D gene: TRBD2; clone size: many; J gene: TRBJ2-1; V gene: TRBV28; CDR3 DNA: TGTGCCAGCAGTCCCCTCGGGCGGGAGACCTACAATGAGCAGTTCTTC; CDR3 protein: CASSPLGRETYNEQFF
D gene: .; clone size: many; J gene: TRBJ2-7; V gene: TRBV5-6; CDR3 DNA: TGTGCCAGCAGCTTGGTTAGGACCTACGAGCAGTACTTC; CDR3 protein: CASSLVRTYEQYF
D gene: TRBD1; clone size: few; J gene: TRBJ2-2; V gene: TRBV5-1; CDR3 DNA: TGCGCCAGCAGCTTGCGAGGACAGGGAATGGCGGAGCTGTTTTTT; CDR3 protein: CASSLRGQGMAELFF
D gene: TRBD1; clone size: few; J gene: TRBJ2-7; V gene: TRBV4-3; CDR3 DNA: TGCGCCAGCAGCCAGTCGCCGGGACAGGCCGCGCAGTACTTC; CDR3 protein: CASSQSPGQAAQYF
D gene: .; clone size: many; J gene: TRBJ2-3; V gene: TRBV11-2; CDR3 DNA: TGTGCCAGCAGCTTAAACCTCGGGGATACGCAGTATTTT; CDR3 protein: CASSLNLGDTQYF
D gene: .; clone size: many; J gene: TRBJ2-2; V gene: TRBV6-1; CDR3 DNA: TGTGCCAGTCGCCTACAGGGTGTGACGACCGGGGAGCTGTTTTTT; CDR3 protein: CASRLQGVTTGELFF
D gene: TRBD1; clone size: once; J gene: TRBJ2-1; V gene: TRBV20-1; CDR3 DNA: TGCAGTGCTGACTGGGACAGCGTTCCGCCAGAGCAGTTCTTC; CDR3 protein: CSADWDSVPPEQFF
D gene: TRBD1; clone size: .; J gene: TRBJ1-6; V gene: TRBV7-8; CDR3 DNA: TGTGCCAGCAGCTTGTGGACAGGGGATAATTCACCCCTCCACTTT; CDR3 protein: CASSLWTGDNSPLHF
D gene: TRBD1; clone size: few; J gene: TRBJ2-1; V gene: TRBV15; CDR3 DNA: TGTGCCACCACCGTGGACAGGGACTCCTACAATGAGCAGTTCTTC; CDR3 protein: CATTVDRDSYNEQFF
D gene: TRBD1; clone size: .; J gene: TRBJ1-2; V gene: TRBV10-3; CDR3 DNA: TGTGCCATCAGTGGAGGACAGGGGGCTGACTATGGCTACACCTTC; CDR3 protein: CAISGGQGADYGYTF
D gene: .; clone size: few; J gene: TRBJ1-2; V gene: TRBV13; CDR3 DNA: TGTGCCAGCAGCAAAAAAACAGGGCTTGGCTATGGCTACACCTTC; CDR3 protein: CASSKKTGLGYGYTF
D gene: .; clone size: many; J gene: TRBJ1-2; V gene: TRBV5-1; CDR3 DNA: TGCGCCAGCAGCTTGGGTCAGAGCTATGGCTACACCTTC; CDR3 protein: CASSLGQSYGYTF
D gene: TRBD1; clone size: few; J gene: TRBJ2-5; V gene: TRBV2; CDR3 DNA: TGTGCCAGCAGCTCCGGGACAGGGGGAGAGACCCAGTACTTC; CDR3 protein: CASSSGTGGETQYF
D gene: .; clone size: many; J gene: TRBJ1-2; V gene: TRBV14; CDR3 DNA: TGTGCCAGCAGCCAAGATCAGGGCAGGAGTTATGGCTACACCTTC; CDR3 protein: CASSQDQGRSYGYTF
D gene: .; clone size: few; J gene: TRBJ2-2; V gene: TRBV4-3; CDR3 DNA: TGCGCCAGCAGCCAAGAGCCCAGCACCGGGGAGCTGTTTTTT; CDR3 protein: CASSQEPSTGELFF
D gene: TRBD2; clone size: few; J gene: TRBJ2-1; V gene: TRBV5-4; CDR3 DNA: TGTGCCAGCAGCCCGAGACTAGCGGGAGTCTATGAGCAGTTCTTC; CDR3 protein: CASSPRLAGVYEQFF
D gene: .; clone size: few; J gene: TRBJ2-1; V gene: TRBV11-3; CDR3 DNA: TGTGCCAGCAGCCAACGAGACCATGAGCAGTTCTTC; CDR3 protein: CASSQRDHEQFF
D gene: .; clone size: many; J gene: TRBJ2-7; V gene: TRBV7-9; CDR3 DNA: TGTGCCAGCAGCTTAGGCACTTGGGCGTCCTACGAGCAGTACTTC; CDR3 protein: CASSLGTWASYEQYF
D gene: TRBD2; clone size: many; J gene: TRBJ2-5; V gene: TRBV7-3; CDR3 DNA: TGTGCCAGCAGCCGGACTAGCGGTCCCCAAGAGACCCAGTACTTC; CDR3 protein: CASSRTSGPQETQYF